Shown below are 9 T cell receptor beta chains from a single sample sequenced in a study of T cell changes during pregnancy in multiple sclerosis. Assay: immunoSEQ multiplex PCR; the TCRdb copy retains only in-frame clones and omits some. The sample includes tens of thousands of clones, approximately 90% of them seen just once. The material sequenced was CD8+ T cells from peripheral blood mononuclear cells, taken after pregnancy. Receptor source: a female donor in good health, enrolled as a control in a pregnancy study.

The chain joins TRBV5-1 to TRBJ2-1, with D tentatively TRBD2 (5 bases). Germline V gene data show CDR1 as SGHRS and CDR2 as YFSETQ. The CDR3 has 11 amino acids. Trimming left V 0 bases short and J 14 bases short, with 9 bases between. DNA for the CDR3: TGCGCCAGCAGCTTGGTAGGGAGAGAGTTCTTC. This sequence encodes CASSLVGREFF.

In its sample, this clone was seen a few times. The chain is built from TRBV15 and TRBJ2-2; the D gene is possibly TRBD2 (6 bases). CDR1 LNHNV and CDR2 YYDKDF come from the germline V gene (reference sequence). This CDR3 spans 12 amino acids. The V gene lost 8 bases and the J gene lost 4 bases, with 8 bases spanning the gap. CDR3 in amino acids: CATGTSTGELFF. DNA of the CDR3: TGTGCCACCGGGACTTCCACCGGGGAGCTGTTTTTT.

As for this clone: A junction end diverges from the germline sequence, so it may reflect a read error. V and J are TRBV7-9 and TRBJ2-3, with 9 bases that match TRBD1. Germline CDR1 SEHNR, CDR2 FQNEAQ (reference sequence). The CDR3 runs to 15 residues. DNA of the CDR3: TGTACCAGCAGCCCCCCGGACAGGGGAGGAGATACGCAGTATTTT. It codes for CTSSPPDRGGDTQYF. The full variable domain, completed using reference TRBV7-9 and TRBJ2-3, is DTGVSQNPRHKITKRGQNVTFRCDPISEHNRLYWYRQTLGQGPEFLTYFQNEAQLEKSRLLSDRFSAERPKGSFSTLEIQRTEQGDSAMYLCTSSPPDRGGDTQYFGPGTRLTVL.

The chain employs TRBV15 and TRBJ2-1; TRBD2 aligns across 7 bases. Losses at the gene ends were 1 base for V and 6 bases for J; bases not matched to a gene: 6. The CDR3 has 15 residues. Per the germline V gene, CDR1 is LNHNV and CDR2 is YYDKDF (reference sequence). CDR3 sequence reads: CATSRAWTSRNEQFF. Written as DNA, the CDR3 is TGTGCCACCAGCAGAGCATGGACTAGTCGCAATGAGCAGTTCTTC.

This clone was observed a single time. The CDR3, as DNA: TGTGCCAGCAGCCCTCAGGGGGCCGGTAATGAAAAACTGTTTTTT. Its protein product is CASSPQGAGNEKLFF. V usage is TRBV7-9 and J usage is TRBJ1-4, with 8 bases lining up with TRBD1. Germline CDR1 is SEHNR and CDR2 is FQNEAQ (reference sequence). V trimming: 5 bases; J trimming: 4 bases; junction bases outside the gene matches: 6. The CDR3 runs to 15 residues.

The chain combines TRBV11-1 with TRBJ1-1; D is unresolved. Trimming left V 3 bases short and J 5 bases short, with 7 bases between. The CDR3 spans 12 residues. Germline V lookup: CDR1 SGHAT, CDR2 FQDESV (reference sequence). CDR3 amino acids: CASSLTNTEAFF. The DNA of the CDR3 is TGTGCCAGCAGCTTGACAAATACTGAAGCTTTCTTT.

V usage is TRBV4-3 and J usage is TRBJ2-1; no definite D call. The V end lost 1 base, the J end lost 9 bases, and 10 bases lay between the germline ends. Germline CDR1 LGHNA, CDR2 YSLEER. CDR3 length equals 13 residues. Written as DNA, the CDR3 is TGCGCCAGCAGCCAAGGATCGGTTAGTGAGCAGTTCTTC. This codes for CASSQGSVSEQFF.

The V and J genes are TRBV7-9 and TRBJ1-2; the match to TRBD1 covers 9 bases. The junction had 5 bases not matched to a gene; V was cut back by 2 bases and J by 4 bases. The germline V gene has CDR1 SEHNR and CDR2 FQNEAQ (reference sequence). This CDR3 is built from 15 residues. This chain's CDR3 is CASSLRDREAYGYTF. CDR3 sequence (DNA): TGTGCCAGCAGCTTACGGGACAGGGAAGCCTATGGCTACACCTTC.

This clone is a singleton in its sample. The chain joins TRBV2 to TRBJ2-7; D unresolved. Germline CDR1 and CDR2: SNHLY and FYNNEI. The CDR3 is made up of 11 amino acids. With 5 bases removed from V and 4 bases from J, the gap between germline ends came to 6 bases. The chain's CDR3 is CASSLKYEQYF. Here the CDR3 DNA reads TGTGCCAGCAGTTTAAAATACGAGCAGTACTTC.